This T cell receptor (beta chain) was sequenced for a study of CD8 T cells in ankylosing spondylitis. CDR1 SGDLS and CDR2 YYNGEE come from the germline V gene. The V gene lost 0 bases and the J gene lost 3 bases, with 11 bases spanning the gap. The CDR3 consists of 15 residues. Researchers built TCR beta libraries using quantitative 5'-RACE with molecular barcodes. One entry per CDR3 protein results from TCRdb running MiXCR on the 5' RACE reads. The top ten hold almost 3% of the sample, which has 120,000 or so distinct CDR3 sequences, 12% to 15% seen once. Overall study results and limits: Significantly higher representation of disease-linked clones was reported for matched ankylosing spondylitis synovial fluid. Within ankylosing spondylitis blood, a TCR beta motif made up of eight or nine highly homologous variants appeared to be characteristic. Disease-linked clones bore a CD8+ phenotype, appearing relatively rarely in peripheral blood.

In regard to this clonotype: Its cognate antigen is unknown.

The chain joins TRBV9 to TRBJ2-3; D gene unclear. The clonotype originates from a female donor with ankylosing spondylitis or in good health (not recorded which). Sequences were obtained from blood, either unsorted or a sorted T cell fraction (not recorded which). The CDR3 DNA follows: TGTGCCAGCAGCGTAGCCCCGGGTAGAACAGATACGCAGTATTTT. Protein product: CASSVAPGRTDTQYF.